This T cell receptor (beta chain) was documented in a study of shared clonotypes between healthy human individuals. Study information: Every donor yielded three CD4 naive, three CD4 memory, two CD8 naive and one CD8 memory plate.

In the naive CD8 group, cells lacked CD45RO and were positively selected for CCR7, so terminally differentiated effector memory CD45RA+ cells were left out. Adult Caucasians living in Nashville, Tennessee made up all of the donors. The assay was immunoSEQ multiplex PCR, and TCRdb's table has in-frame clones only and misses some. The table includes just over 2,000,000 clones, just under 95% detected once. The V and J ends lost 3 bases and 3 bases respectively, with 7 bases between them. This CDR3 contains 13 residues. Germline V lookup: CDR1 LNHDA, CDR2 SQIVND (reference sequence). Sequencing input: naive CD8+ T cells sorted from blood. The sequence came from a man younger than 35 in good health. The rearrangement links TRBV19 to TRBJ2-3; a weak D match, TRBD1 (5 bases). CDR3 region: CASSIQGTDTQYF. CDR3 coding DNA: TGTGCCAGTAGTATCCAGGGAACAGATACGCAGTATTTT.